This is a list of T cell receptor beta chains from one sample in a study of blood T cell repertoires in COVID-19. The protocol was immunoSEQ multiplex PCR, while the TCRdb copy is restricted to in-frame clones and leaves out a portion. This table has under 300,000 clones, less than 90% appearing once. Sequenced sample: peripheral blood. The receptors stem from a woman aged 25 to 39 with COVID-19, enrolled during active disease. CDR3s include the opening cysteine and the closing phenylalanine or tryptophan. The D gene is left open where the match is weak. Size is omitted from some rows. Given values are once, few, many or a class for expanded clones.

.	TRBV11-2	TRBJ1-2	TRBD1	CASSLGTVNYGYTF	TGTGCCAGCAGCCTCGGGACAGTCAACTATGGCTACACCTTC
.	TRBV6-5	TRBJ1-1	.	CASNLLGRVNEAFF	TGTGCCAGCAACTTATTGGGGAGGGTTAATGAAGCTTTCTTT
few	TRBV11-2	TRBJ2-7	.	CASSLGWAEYF	TGTGCCAGCAGCTTAGGTTGGGCAGAGTACTTC
.	TRBV7-2	TRBJ2-2	TRBD1	CASSLRQGAGELFF	TGTGCCAGCAGCTTAAGACAGGGAGCCGGGGAGCTGTTTTTT
.	TRBV7-9	TRBJ1-1	.	CASSLAGTNTEAFF	TGTGCCAGCAGCTTAGCAGGGACAAACACTGAAGCTTTCTTT
.	TRBV5-5	TRBJ2-5	TRBD1	CASSKRTGSMGETQYF	TGTGCCAGCAGCAAAAGGACAGGGTCTATGGGGGAGACCCAGTACTTC
.	TRBV5-5	TRBJ2-3	TRBD1	CASSTGDRNINTDTQYF	TGTGCCAGCAGCACCGGGGACAGAAACATCAACACAGATACGCAGTATTTT
.	TRBV10-3	TRBJ1-2	.	CAISDRGSGYLYGYTF	TGTGCCATCAGTGACCGGGGGTCGGGCTACCTATATGGCTACACCTTC
.	TRBV27	TRBJ2-7	TRBD1	CASSFSAGTGGYEQYF	TGTGCCAGCAGTTTTTCCGCCGGGACAGGGGGCTACGAGCAGTACTTC
.	TRBV7-8	TRBJ2-7	TRBD2	CASSLASSRLAGGYEQYF	TGTGCCAGCAGCTTAGCGAGCTCCCGGCTAGCGGGGGGCTACGAGCAGTACTTC
.	TRBV9	TRBJ2-3	TRBD2	CASSVALGTSGGVSTDTQYF	TGTGCCAGCAGCGTAGCCTTAGGGACTAGCGGGGGGGTAAGCACAGATACGCAGTATTTT
.	TRBV2	TRBJ2-1	.	CASMRRSKVPRSTSGEQFF	TGTGCCAGTATGCGACGCAGCAAAGTGCCCAGGAGCACCTCAGGGGAGCAGTTCTTC
.	TRBV5-5	TRBJ1-2	.	CASSSRAGGFNYGYTF	TGTGCCAGCAGCTCGCGGGCGGGGGGCTTCAACTATGGCTACACCTTC
few	TRBV5-1	TRBJ1-2	TRBD1	CASSPDRGTNYGYTF	TGCGCCAGCAGTCCCGACAGGGGAACTAACTATGGCTACACCTTC
.	TRBV1	TRBJ1-6	.	CTSRSPLHF	TGCACCAGTCGTTCACCCCTCCACTTT
.	TRBV15	TRBJ2-2	.	CATSRDGQTGTGELFF	TGTGCCACCAGCAGGGACGGACAGACCGGCACCGGGGAGCTGTTTTTT
.	TRBV29-1	TRBJ2-5	.	CSADSGGGGETQYF	TGCAGCGCCGATTCCGGGGGAGGGGGGGAGACCCAGTACTTC
.	TRBV7-9	TRBJ2-5	.	CASSPGIEETQYF	TGTGCCAGCAGCCCAGGCATCGAAGAGACCCAGTACTTC
.	TRBV11-2	TRBJ2-7	.	CASSLSSHLYEQYF	TGTGCCAGCAGCTTAAGTAGCCACCTCTACGAGCAGTACTTC
.	TRBV3-1/TRBV3-2	TRBJ2-1	TRBD1	CASSPRDSYNEQFF	TGTGCCAGCAGCCCAAGGGACAGCTACAATGAGCAGTTCTTC
once	TRBV5-6	TRBJ2-5	.	CASSLYRKRQETQYF	TGTGCCAGCAGCTTGTACCGCAAGCGGCAAGAGACCCAGTACTTC
once	TRBV2	TRBJ2-3	TRBD2	CASSERDSGGAADTQYF	TGTGCCAGCAGTGAAAGAGATAGCGGGGGGGCGGCAGATACGCAGTATTTT
once	TRBV5-4	TRBJ1-2	TRBD1	CASSLITGAYGYTF	TGTGCCAGCAGCTTGATCACAGGGGCCTATGGCTACACCTTC
.	TRBV7-9	TRBJ2-1	TRBD2	CASSQGTSGGDEQFF	TGTGCCAGCAGCCAGGGGACTAGCGGAGGCGATGAGCAGTTCTTC
.	TRBV18	TRBJ1-6	TRBD1	CASSSHRGNSPLHF	TGTGCCAGCTCGAGCCACAGGGGGAATTCACCCCTCCACTTT
few	TRBV2	TRBJ1-6	.	CASSEAYTGPNSPLHF	TGTGCCAGCAGTGAAGCATATACAGGACCTAATTCACCCCTCCACTTT